A single sample is the source of the 13 T cell receptor beta chains below, sequenced in a study of shared T cell receptors in the human thymus. Repertoires were generated with immunoSEQ multiplex PCR, while TCRdb's copy carries only in-frame clones and drops some. The table records some 700,000 clones, 88% of them present only once. Another study also made use of these data, one on human thymus T cells.

What was sequenced was thymocytes. These receptors all stem from a boy less than two years old with a congenital heart defect.

The CDR3 region has the DNA TGTGCCAGCAGCTTAGCTCGGGGGGCAGGGGATGGCTACACCTTC. It codes for CASSLARGAGDGYTF. J is TRBJ1-2 and V is TRBV7-8, with D possibly TRBD1 on 6 matching bases. CDR1 is SGHVS and CDR2 is FQNEAQ in the germline V gene. This CDR3 is built from 15 residues. Trimming took off 0 bases at V and 6 bases at J, with 14 bases between the two ends. Together with reference TRBV7-8 and TRBJ1-2, the CDR3 gives the full variable domain: GAGVSQSPRYKVAKRGQDVALRCDPISGHVSLFWYQQALGQGPEFLTYFQNEAQLDKSGLPSDRFFAERPEGSVSTLKIQRTQQEDSAVYLCASSLARGAGDGYTFGSGTRLTVV.

This chain connects TRBV7-9 to TRBJ2-2; the match to TRBD2 covers 7 bases. With V trimmed by 5 bases and J by 6 bases, 12 bases remained unmatched. The CDR3 has 16 amino acids. CDR1 SEHNR and CDR2 FQNEAQ come from the germline V gene (reference sequence). The CDR3 region has the DNA TGTGCCAGCAGCGTCCGACTAGCCGGGTCCGCCGGGGAGCTGTTTTTT. Translating it yields CASSVRLAGSAGELFF. Variable domain in full (rest from reference TRBV7-9 and TRBJ2-2): DTGVSQNPRHKITKRGQNVTFRCDPISEHNRLYWYRQTLGQGPEFLTYFQNEAQLEKSRLLSDRFSAERPKGSFSTLEIQRTEQGDSAMYLCASSVRLAGSAGELFFGEGSRLTVL.

V gene TRBV5-1 combines with J gene TRBJ2-2; 8 bases agree with TRBD2. CDR1 and CDR2 (germline): SGHRS, YFSETQ. This CDR3 region has 16 residues. The V segment lost 0 bases and the J segment 5 bases; nucleotides outside the gene matches: 6. In nucleotides, the CDR3 is TGCGCCAGCAGCTTGGGGCTAGCGGGCCCTACCGGGGAGCTGTTTTTT. This codes for CASSLGLAGPTGELFF.

The chain joins TRBV29-1 to TRBJ2-1; 9 positions agree with TRBD1. V gave up 4 bases and J gave up 0 bases; unmatched junction bases: 22. Germline loops: CDR1 SQVTM, CDR2 ANQGSEA. There are 21 residues in the CDR3. The CDR3 sequence: CSVGTINSGTGLEGSYNEQFF. Written as DNA, the CDR3 is TGCAGCGTTGGGACCATTAACTCCGGGACAGGGCTCGAGGGCTCCTACAATGAGCAGTTCTTC.

This clone was seen once. The CDR3 here is CASSTPGGRANEQFF. In DNA form, the CDR3 reads TGTGCCAGTAGTACCCCAGGCGGGAGGGCCAATGAGCAGTTCTTC. This chain links TRBV19 with TRBJ2-1; 9 nucleotides line up with TRBD2. V lost 4 bases to trimming and J lost 6 bases; unmatched junction nucleotides: 7. CDR3 length: 15 residues. Germline V gene data show CDR1 as LNHDA and CDR2 as SQIVND (reference sequence).

The rearrangement joins TRBV4-3 to TRBJ2-1, with D tentatively TRBD2 (6 bases). This CDR3 comprises 14 residues. V was shortened by 4 bases and J by 6 bases, with 13 bases between the two germline ends. Germline V gene sequence: CDR1 LGHNA, CDR2 YSLEER. The CDR3 DNA reads TGCGCCAGCAGCCCGCGGGGAAGCTCCAATGAGCAGTTCTTC. Protein: CASSPRGSSNEQFF.

The chain has TRBV4-3 and TRBJ2-7; possibly TRBD2 for D (5 bases). This CDR3 is built from 16 residues. CDR1 is LGHNA, CDR2 YSLEER, per germline. V shed 0 bases and J shed 0 bases, with 12 bases lying between them. The CDR3 region has the DNA TGCGCCAGCAGCCAAGACCCCAGCGGCAGCTCCTACGAGCAGTACTTC. As protein: CASSQDPSGSSYEQYF.

This chain links TRBV6-1 with TRBJ2-5; 11 bases are shared with TRBD1. The CDR3 is 14 residues long. V was pared by 10 bases and J by 3 bases, with 7 bases of the junction left unmatched. Germline-derived CDR1 and CDR2 are MNHNS and SASEGT. For the CDR3, the DNA is TGTGCCATCTGGACAGGGGGCAGAGAAGAGACCCAGTACTTC. As protein: CAIWTGGREETQYF.

The chain is built from TRBV28 and TRBJ2-2; 7 nucleotides agree with TRBD2. Germline loops: CDR1 MDHEN, CDR2 SYDVKM. The ends lost 7 bases at V and 3 bases at J; junction bases unmatched: 14. The CDR3 spans 17 residues. CDR3 bases: TGTGCCAGCACCACGTCCTGGGGGACTACCCACACCGGGGAGCTGTTTTTT. It yields the protein CASTTSWGTTHTGELFF.

J is TRBJ2-2 and V is TRBV27, with 7 bases fitting TRBD1. V lost 9 bases to trimming and J lost 4 bases; unmatched junction nucleotides: 8. The V gene's germline CDR1 is MNHEY and CDR2 SMNVEV (reference sequence). CDR3 length: 14 amino acids. CDR3: CASEGQPITGELFF. The CDR3 nucleotides are TGTGCCAGTGAGGGACAGCCGATCACCGGGGAGCTGTTTTTT.

The chain employs TRBV11-3 and TRBJ2-2, with TRBD2 matching over 8 bases. The CDR3 is made up of 16 amino acids. Losses at the gene ends were 5 bases for V and 2 bases for J; bases not matched to a gene: 7. Per the germline V gene, CDR1 is SGHNT and CDR2 is YENEEA. In DNA form, the CDR3 reads TGTGCCAGCAGCATTAGCGGGAAACGTAACACCGGGGAGCTGTTTTTT. Translation: CASSISGKRNTGELFF.

The chain uses TRBV27 and TRBJ2-1; 14 positions match TRBD2. V shed 2 bases, J shed 5 bases, and the junction held 8 bases outside the gene matches. From germline, CDR1 is MNHEY and CDR2 SMNVEV (reference sequence). CDR3 length equals 18 residues. The CDR3 loop reads CASSLGGPGLAGDNEQFF. The CDR3, as DNA: TGTGCCAGCAGTTTAGGGGGTCCGGGACTAGCGGGAGACAATGAGCAGTTCTTC.

V and J are TRBV7-2 and TRBJ1-3; D uncertain. Germline CDR1 SGHTA, CDR2 FQGNSA. V was cut by 5 bases and J by 4 bases, with 9 bases left in between. This CDR3 has 13 amino acids. The CDR3 loop is CASSRGEGNTIYF. The CDR3 nucleotides are TGTGCCAGCAGCCGAGGCGAGGGAAACACCATATATTTT.